The rows below give T cell receptor beta chains drawn from one sample of a study of T cells after yellow fever vaccination. From the 5' RACE reads, TCRdb called clonotypes with MiXCR, one entry per CDR3 protein. In the table there are under 300,000 distinct CDR3 sequences, 6.9% of which are singletons. The sequencing used CD4+ T cells sorted from PBMCs, collected 15 days after the yellow fever booster vaccination. The receptors come from a young man who received the YFV17D yellow fever vaccine. Both conserved end residues are part of each CDR3. A D gene is named only where the DNA matches it firmly. Not all rows give a size; the values are once, few, many and, for expanded clones, a class.

V	D	size	J	DNA	CDR3
TRBV20-1	TRBD1	NA	TRBJ1-5	TGCTGTGCTAATGGGTTCGGACAGGGGAGCAATCAGCCCCAGCATTTT	CCANGFGQGSNQPQHF
TRBV12-3/TRBV12-4	NA	NA	TRBJ2-4	TGTGCCAGCAGTTTTGAACGAGCCAAAAACATTCAGTACTTC	CASSFERAKNIQYF
TRBV20-1	NA	NA	TRBJ1-1	TGCAGTGCTAGAGAAGTGTCGGCCTCGAACACTGAAGCTTTCTTT	CSAREVSASNTEAFF
TRBV6-5	NA	many	TRBJ2-4	TGTGCCAGCAGTTACGGGGGTTTAGCCAAAAACATTCAGTACTTC	CASSYGGLAKNIQYF
TRBV24-1	NA	many	TRBJ2-2	TGTGCCACCAGCCCTAGCTTCACCGGGGAGCTGTTTTTT	CATSPSFTGELFF
TRBV6-5	NA	few	TRBJ2-2	TGTGCCAGCAGCACCGAGTTGTGGGGCGGTTTCGTCGGGGAGCTGTTTTTT	CASSTELWGGFVGELFF
TRBV7-2	NA	NA	TRBJ2-1	TGTGCCAGCAGCTTAGCGGTTGGGGTACAGGAGCAGTTCTTC	CASSLAVGVQEQFF
TRBV6-2/TRBV6-3	TRBD2	NA	TRBJ2-1	TGTGCCAGCAGAACGACTAGCGGGAGATCCTACAATGAGCAGTTCTTC	CASRTTSGRSYNEQFF
TRBV5-1	TRBD2	NA	TRBJ2-7	TGCGCCAGCAGCTGGGGGGGGGTTTTCGTTGTATACGAGCAGTACTTC	CASSWGGVFVVYEQYF
TRBV7-9	TRBD2	NA	TRBJ2-1	TGTGCCAGCAGCTTAGCGCCGGGGGGGCCGCCCGGTGAGCAGTTCTTC	CASSLAPGGPPGEQFF
TRBV5-1	TRBD1	NA	TRBJ1-1	TGCGCCAGCAGCCTCCGGGACAGGGGTTGGATGAACACTGAAGCTTTCTTT	CASSLRDRGWMNTEAFF